This T cell receptor beta chain was captured by sequencing in a study of blood T cell repertoires in COVID-19. About the study: Whether acute or convalescent, the COVID-19 samples came from the United States, Italy and Spain. T cells, B-cell-depleted T cells, or PBMCs provided the cDNA or gDNA that served as material.

This CDR3 has 15 residues. Trimming stripped 5 bases from V and 2 bases from J, with 10 bases between. Germline-derived CDR1 and CDR2 are MGHDK and SYGVNS. The repertoire was sequenced with immunoSEQ multiplex PCR; TCRdb's copy has only in-frame clones and lacks some. The data hold approximately 170,000 clones, with 82% observed a single time. This TCR was recovered from a woman of 80 years or more with active or convalescent COVID-19. V usage is TRBV25-1 and J usage is TRBJ1-6; D remains unclear. The source material was peripheral blood. The CDR3 bases are TGTGCCAGCAGTACTCGCGCGACCTATAATTCACCCCTCCACTTT. It is translated as CASSTRATYNSPLHF.